The 26 T cell receptor beta chains below all came from one sample that was sequenced in a study of technical replicates of blood from a handful of donors. The repertoire was sequenced with immunoSEQ multiplex PCR; TCRdb's copy has only in-frame clones and lacks some. The sample has some 73,000 clones; over 90% are singletons. What was sequenced was PBMCs. Every receptor here comes from a human donor in good health. Some clones in this sample may be carry-over from other donors' samples.

CDR3 loop: CASSLVIAGADSYF. For the CDR3, the DNA is TGTGCCAGCAGCTTGGTCATAGCGGGGGCTGACTCGTACTTC. The chain carries TRBV5-5 and TRBJ2-7, with TRBD2 identical over 9 bases. V lost 0 bases and J lost 12; bases outside the gene matches: 10. The CDR3 runs to 14 residues. CDR1 SGHKS and CDR2 YYEKEE come from the germline V gene (reference sequence).

This rearrangement joins TRBV7-9 to TRBJ1-6; D gene ambiguous. Germline loops: CDR1 SEHNR, CDR2 FQNEAQ (reference sequence). The CDR3 covers 12 residues. Between the trimmed V and J ends, which lost 6 bases and 9 bases, there was a span of 9 bases. The CDR3 reads CASSQTFSPLHF. CDR3 DNA sequence: TGTGCCAGCAGTCAAACATTTTCACCCCTCCACTTT. Full variable domain (remainder filled in from reference TRBV7-9 and TRBJ1-6): DTGVSQNPRHKITKRGQNVTFRCDPISEHNRLYWYRQTLGQGPEFLTYFQNEAQLEKSRLLSDRFSAERPKGSFSTLEIQRTEQGDSAMYLCASSQTFSPLHFGNGTRLTVT.

On this clone: Other nucleotide sequences from this sample produce the same CDR3. The rearrangement links TRBV5-6 to TRBJ1-1; 7 bases align to TRBD1. This CDR3 spans 15 amino acids. J was trimmed by 2 bases and V by 0 bases; bases with no gene match: 4. Germline CDR1 is SGHDT and CDR2 is YYEEEE. This CDR3 is CASSLGTGLNTEAFF. CDR3 nucleotide sequence: TGTGCCAGCAGCTTGGGGACAGGATTAAACACTGAAGCTTTCTTT.

This clone is a singleton in its sample. This rearrangement joins TRBV28 to TRBJ1-5; 8 bases agree with TRBD1. Germline CDR1 is MDHEN and CDR2 is SYDVKM. The J segment lost 7 bases and the V segment lost 6 bases, leaving 11 bases of the junction unmatched. The CDR3 extends over 15 amino acids. The CDR3 sequence: CASRPLDRVDQPQHF. DNA for the CDR3: TGTGCCAGCAGACCATTGGACAGGGTGGACCAGCCCCAGCATTTT.

The J gene is TRBJ2-3, the V gene TRBV7-9, with a weak D call TRBD1 (6 bases). The length of the CDR3 is 14 residues. Germline CDR1 and CDR2: SEHNR and FQNEAQ (reference sequence). V was cut by 7 bases and J by 3 bases, with 14 bases left in between. For the CDR3, the DNA is TGTGCCAGCAACCCACTGGGGGCGACAGATACGCAGTATTTT. Its protein is CASNPLGATDTQYF.

The chain links TRBV9 to TRBJ2-1, with 7 bases aligning to TRBD2. The germline gives CDR1 SGDLS, CDR2 YYNGEE. The CDR3 loop spans 15 amino acids. J gave up 4 bases and V 0 bases, and 4 bases lay outside the gene matches. CDR3 DNA sequence: TGTGCCAGCAGCGTAGTCGGGGAGGGTTACAATGAGCAGTTCTTC. Translating it yields CASSVVGEGYNEQFF.

The chain uses TRBV7-2 and TRBJ1-6; D perhaps matches TRBD1 (5 bases). The V end was cut by 1 base, the J end by 7 bases, with 14 bases between. Germline assignment: CDR1 SGHTA and CDR2 FQGNSA. The CDR3 is 16 residues long. In nucleotides, the CDR3 is TGTGCCAGCAGCTTAGGTAGGCTTGCAGGGAATTCACCCCTCCACTTT. Its protein is CASSLGRLAGNSPLHF.

The chain combines TRBV7-8 with TRBJ2-2; D not certain. CDR3 length: 15 amino acids. In germline, CDR1 is SGHVS, CDR2 FQNEAQ. V lost 2 bases, J lost 0 bases, and 7 bases lay in between. DNA for the CDR3: TGTGCCAGCAGCTTAAAGCGCACGAACACCGGGGAGCTGTTTTTT. Protein sequence: CASSLKRTNTGELFF.

This clone has a single count. V gene TRBV7-8 combines with J gene TRBJ2-1, with TRBD2 identical over 8 bases. The CDR3 has 15 amino acids. With 5 bases clipped from V and 9 bases from J, the junction kept 12 bases outside the gene matches. The germline CDR1 and CDR2 sequences are SGHVS and FQNEAQ. This CDR3 is CASSPTSAPLGEQFF. CDR3 DNA sequence: TGTGCCAGCAGCCCGACTAGCGCCCCCTTGGGTGAGCAGTTCTTC.

The V and J genes are TRBV7-3 and TRBJ2-1, with 7 bases matching TRBD2. Germline trimming cut 1 base from V and 4 bases from J; bases unmatched to any gene: 4. In germline, CDR1 is SGHTA, CDR2 FQGTGA. The CDR3 is 15 residues long. In DNA, the CDR3 is TGTGCCAGCAGCTTAAGGGTAGCGGGTTACAATGAGCAGTTCTTC. This sequence encodes CASSLRVAGYNEQFF.

The genes are TRBV4-3 and TRBJ2-3; 8 bases line up with TRBD1. The V segment lost 3 bases and the J segment 3 bases; nucleotides outside the gene matches: 5. CDR1 and CDR2 (germline): LGHNA, YSLEER. CDR3 length: 15 amino acids. This CDR3 is CASSQDREVTDTQYF. CDR3 sequence (DNA): TGCGCCAGCAGCCAGGACAGGGAAGTGACAGATACGCAGTATTTT.

This chain joins TRBV5-1 and TRBJ2-1, with 7 nucleotides matching TRBD1. Trimming removed 0 bases from V and 8 bases from J; junction bases left unmatched: 11. The CDR3 loop spans 16 amino acids. CDR1 is SGHRS and CDR2 is YFSETQ in the germline V gene. This CDR3 reads CASSLGPGQRGDEQFF. The CDR3 DNA follows: TGCGCCAGCAGCTTGGGGCCGGGACAGAGAGGAGATGAGCAGTTCTTC.

This clone was counted only a few times. This rearrangement joins TRBV21-1 to TRBJ1-2; the table assigns TRBD1, which was not confirmed against the DNA. TRBV21-1 is listed as a pseudogene. The CDR3 runs to 13 residues. For the CDR3, the DNA is TGTGCCAGCAGCAAAGACAAAAACTATGGCTACACCTTC. This sequence encodes CASSKDKNYGYTF.

The chain links TRBV15 to TRBJ2-7; 9 bases match TRBD2. Germline CDR1 and CDR2: LNHNV and YYDKDF (reference sequence). The V and J ends lost 0 bases and 0 bases, in that order; junction bases with no gene match: 6. This CDR3 has 17 amino acids. CDR3 sequence: CATSRDRGLANSYEQYF. Written as DNA, the CDR3 is TGTGCCACCAGCAGAGATCGGGGACTAGCAAACTCCTACGAGCAGTACTTC.

The chain carries TRBV6-5 and TRBJ1-3; TRBD1 might be the D (5 bases). This CDR3 has 14 amino acids. The V and J ends lost 2 bases and 4 bases respectively, with 9 bases between them. Germline V gives CDR1 MNHEY, CDR2 SVGAGI. CDR3 protein: CASSYQGLGNTIYF. For the CDR3, the DNA is TGTGCCAGCAGTTACCAGGGTCTAGGAAACACCATATATTTT.

The chain carries TRBV2 and TRBJ2-1, with D perhaps TRBD2 (6 bases). The CDR3 length is 15 residues. V was shortened by 7 bases and J by 4 bases, with 17 bases between the two germline ends. Germline CDR1 is SNHLY and CDR2 is FYNNEI. The DNA of the CDR3 is TGTGCCAGCACCGGAGCGGGTATGGTGTACAATGAGCAGTTCTTC. This codes for CASTGAGMVYNEQFF. The variable domain in full, completed from reference TRBV2 and TRBJ2-1, reads EPEVTQTPSHQVTQMGQEVILRCVPISNHLYFYWYRQILGQKVEFLVSFYNNEISEKSEIFDDQFSVERPDGSNFTLKIRSTKLEDSAMYFCASTGAGMVYNEQFFGPGTRLTVL.

The chain is built from TRBV5-1 and TRBJ1-6; 7 bases agree with TRBD1. There are 15 residues in the CDR3. From germline, CDR1 is SGHRS and CDR2 YFSETQ. The V segment lost 4 bases and the J segment 5 bases; nucleotides outside the gene matches: 6. The CDR3 nucleotides read TGCGCCAGCAGCCAGCAGGGGGGCAATAATTCACCCCTCCACTTT. It translates to CASSQQGGNNSPLHF.

The chain couples TRBV4-2 to TRBJ2-1; 8 nucleotides line up with TRBD2. The CDR3 contains 18 residues. V was pared by 4 bases and J by 0 bases, with 11 bases of the junction left unmatched. Germline loops: CDR1 LGHNA, CDR2 YNFKEQ. CDR3 DNA: TGTGCCAGCAGCCGCTACAGGGCGGGAGGTAGCTCCTACAATGAGCAGTTCTTC. It is translated as CASSRYRAGGSSYNEQFF.

The chain has TRBV27 and TRBJ1-3; 7 bases align to TRBD1. This CDR3 has 14 residues. The V segment lost 6 bases and the J segment 2 bases; nucleotides outside the gene matches: 4. In germline, CDR1 is MNHEY, CDR2 SMNVEV (reference sequence). CDR3 DNA sequence: TGTGCCAGCAGCCTAGGGGGCCCTGGAAACACCATATATTTT. Encoded protein: CASSLGGPGNTIYF.

The V gene is TRBV30, the J gene TRBJ2-1; TRBD1 is a possible D gene (5 bases). This CDR3 has 11 amino acids. Between the trimmed V and J ends, which lost 3 bases and 10 bases, there was a span of 10 bases. Germline V lookup: CDR1 GTSNPN, CDR2 SVGIG (reference sequence). DNA of the CDR3: TGTGCCTGGAGATGGGGCGGCGAGCAGTTCTTC. Protein: CAWRWGGEQFF.

The chain carries TRBV4-2 and TRBJ2-7, with a possible D match to TRBD2 (6 bases). The CDR3 contains 14 residues. CDR1 is LGHNA and CDR2 is YNFKEQ in the germline V gene. Trimming cost V 4 bases and J 2 bases, with 12 bases left between them. In DNA form, the CDR3 reads TGTGCCAGCAGCCCGGGACTTGGACCCTACGAGCAGTACTTC. Amino acid sequence: CASSPGLGPYEQYF.

The J gene is TRBJ2-2, the V gene TRBV2, with TRBD1 matching 8 bases. This CDR3 has 16 residues. Germline V gene sequence: CDR1 SNHLY, CDR2 FYNNEI. V shed 7 bases, J shed 0 bases, and the junction held 7 bases outside the gene matches. The CDR3 reads CASTPKTGANTGELFF. CDR3 in DNA: TGTGCCAGCACCCCCAAGACAGGGGCGAACACCGGGGAGCTGTTTTTT.

The chain links TRBV7-2 to TRBJ2-7; 8 nucleotides align to TRBD1. Germline-derived CDR1 and CDR2 are SGHTA and FQGNSA. V lost 0 bases to trimming and J lost 6 bases; unmatched junction nucleotides: 13. CDR3 length equals 17 residues. The CDR3 region is CASSLALSGQAFGEQYF. As DNA, the CDR3 is TGTGCCAGCAGCTTAGCTCTGTCGGGACAGGCCTTTGGCGAGCAGTACTTC. The variable domain in full, completed from reference TRBV7-2 and TRBJ2-7, reads GAGVSQSPSNKVTEKGKDVELRCDPISGHTALYWYRQSLGQGLEFLIYFQGNSAPDKSGLPSDRFSAERTGGSVSTLTIQRTQQEDSAVYLCASSLALSGQAFGEQYFGPGTRLTVT.

The rearrangement links TRBV7-9 to TRBJ1-4; possibly TRBD1 for D (6 bases). CDR3 length: 16 residues. Trimming took off 2 bases at V and 3 bases at J, with 13 bases between the two ends. CDR1 is SEHNR and CDR2 is FQNEAQ in the germline V gene (reference sequence). Here the CDR3 DNA reads TGTGCCAGCAGCTTACTCGGGGGGGCTGCTAATGAAAAACTGTTTTTT. Translation gives CASSLLGGAANEKLFF.

The gene calls are TRBV5-1 and TRBJ1-4; TRBD1 might be the D (5 bases). Germline V gives CDR1 SGHRS, CDR2 YFSETQ. The V gene lost 5 bases and the J gene lost 8 bases, with 16 bases spanning the gap. The CDR3 is 14 residues long. The CDR3: CASRPDSPGEKLFF. CDR3 DNA: TGCGCCAGCAGACCAGACAGCCCAGGAGAAAAACTGTTTTTT.

The chain couples TRBV7-2 to TRBJ1-2; 8 nucleotides line up with TRBD1. Germline values: CDR1 SGHTA, CDR2 FQGNSA. CDR3 length: 15 residues. Losses at the gene ends were 5 bases for V and 3 bases for J; bases not matched to a gene: 8. Written as DNA, the CDR3 is TGTGCCAGCAGCCCACTACAGGGGGGAGACTATGGCTACACCTTC. It is translated as CASSPLQGGDYGYTF.